This T cell receptor (beta chain) appears in the sequencing data of a study of shared T cell receptors in the human thymus. Some clones are missing from TCRdb's copy, which holds only in-frame ones; the method was immunoSEQ multiplex PCR. This sample has 700,000 or so clones; approximately 83% occur once, and the top ten carry more than 0.008%. The CDR3 covers 15 residues. From germline, CDR1 is SGHDN and CDR2 FVKESK. V was cut by 0 bases and J by 12 bases, with 17 bases left in between. The data were also submitted as part of a second study, on human thymus T cells. As that report states: Donors were healthy Finnish infants having corrective surgery for congenital heart defects.

Sequencing was done on a sample of thymocytes. The chain uses TRBV14 and TRBJ1-4; D perhaps matches TRBD1 (6 bases). This receptor was taken from a girl under three years old with a congenital heart defect. The CDR3 spells CASSQDPAGARELFF. CDR3 in DNA: TGTGCCAGCAGCCAAGATCCCGCGGGGGCGAGGGAACTGTTTTTT.